The T cell receptor (beta chain) described here comes from a study of CD8 T cells in ankylosing spondylitis (dated by TCRdb to 2015 to 2018). Study-wide context: T cell receptor beta repertoires were profiled in healthy donors and ankylosing spondylitis patients so that disease-linked TCR variants could be found. The full study cohort comprised roughly 24 ankylosing spondylitis patients and over a hundred healthy donors. Peripheral blood was sampled, and synovial fluid was also collected from ankylosing spondylitis patients. On the study overall, not on this receptor specifically: In peripheral blood, the disease-linked clones were found at relatively low frequencies and had a CD8+ phenotype. Significant enrichment of the disease-linked clones was reported in matched synovial fluid samples from ankylosing spondylitis patients. Blood from ankylosing spondylitis patients appeared to be characterized by a TCR beta motif made up of several highly homologous amino acid variants. Some motif variants had previously been reported in the synovial fluid and blood of reactive arthritis patients, which suggests shared mechanisms of disease initiation.

Turning to this clonotype: Which antigen it targets is not known. Base qualities are not recorded, but no much larger clone differs from it by a single base.

V ends up 5 bases short and J 6 bases short, with an unmatched junction base count of 5. The CDR3 runs 15 residues from the cysteine to the phenylalanine. The retained sequence is limited to the CDR3, 45 bases, with the frame set at the first base. Sequences LNHNV (CDR1) and YYDKDF (CDR2) are obtained from the germline V gene (reference sequence). The sequencer listed for this sample is Illumina MiSeq. TCR beta libraries were prepared by quantitative 5'-RACE with molecular barcodes. Regarding the original processing steps: A new computational method based on a probabilistic model of VDJ rearrangement was used to identify disease-linked TCR variants. The public reads were reprocessed in TCRdb via fastp at Q25 and MiXCR, keeping in-frame beta chains. Each CDR3 protein gets just one entry, which takes the most common genes and DNA from the rows behind it. What appears here as the V and J calls and clone size reflects TCRdb's work, not the paper's. Within this sample are 30,000 to 45,000 distinct CDR3 sequences, with 16% of them counted one time only. The ten largest clonotypes hold roughly 45% of the sample.

The chain couples TRBV15 to TRBJ2-2; the junction holds 11 bases that match TRBD2. The clonotype comes from a male donor with ankylosing spondylitis or in good health (not recorded which). The sample taken for sequencing was blood. The CDR3 protein: CATSGGLAAPGELFF. The base sequence is TGTGCCACCAGCGGGGGACTAGCGGCGCCCGGGGAGCTGTTTTTT.